The 8 T cell receptor beta chains below come from one sample, sequenced in a study of blood T cell repertoires in COVID-19. Only in-frame clones appear in the TCRdb table, and some are missing; sequencing was by immunoSEQ multiplex PCR. The table has about 220,000 clones, about nine tenths seen once. The sequenced sample consisted of PBMCs or T cells enriched from blood (not recorded which). The receptors were sampled from a woman aged 40-49 years with acute COVID-19.

V is TRBV7-8 and J is TRBJ1-3; no reliable D call. This CDR3 has 18 residues. Germline V gives CDR1 SGHVS, CDR2 FQNEAQ. V was pared by 2 bases and J by 0 bases, with 17 bases between. CDR3 DNA sequence: TGTGCCAGCAGCTTACCTCGTGACACGCGCTACTCTGGAAACACCATATATTTT. Amino acid sequence: CASSLPRDTRYSGNTIYF.

V is TRBV2 and J is TRBJ1-1, with D possibly matching TRBD1 (6 bases). The CDR3 consists of 15 residues. Trimming cost V 4 bases and J 0 bases, with 12 bases left between them. Germline V gene sequence: CDR1 SNHLY, CDR2 FYNNEI. Written as DNA, the CDR3 is TGTGCCAGCAGTGCCTCCAGGGGCTTGAACACTGAAGCTTTCTTT. As protein: CASSASRGLNTEAFF.

This clone showed up just once. This rearrangement joins TRBV6-5 to TRBJ1-3; no definite D call. From germline, CDR1 is MNHEY and CDR2 SVGAGI. Trimming left V 2 bases short and J 7 bases short, with 3 bases between. There are 11 residues in the CDR3. CDR3 sequence: CASSYANTIYF. CDR3 coding DNA: TGTGCCAGCAGTTACGCGAACACCATATATTTT.

The chain uses TRBV6-5 and TRBJ1-3; D is unresolved. Trimming left V 0 bases short and J 1 base short, with 7 bases between. CDR3 length: 15 residues. The germline CDR1 and CDR2 sequences are MNHEY and SVGAGI. This chain's CDR3 is CASSYSPESGNTIYF. For the CDR3, the DNA is TGTGCCAGCAGTTACTCGCCCGAGTCTGGAAACACCATATATTTT.

The chain uses TRBV19 and TRBJ2-6, with no clear D. The CDR3 has 16 amino acids. Trimming removed 4 bases from V and 0 bases from J, with 10 bases in between. Looked up from germline, CDR1 is LNHDA and CDR2 is SQIVND (reference sequence). CDR3 DNA: TGTGCCAGTAGTACCCAACAGAACTCTGGGGCCAACGTCCTGACTTTC. It translates to CASSTQQNSGANVLTF.

This clone was recorded a few times. The rearrangement links TRBV2 to TRBJ1-5; D may be TRBD1 (5 bases). Trimming took 4 bases from V and 2 from J, leaving 12 bases between them. The CDR3 extends over 15 amino acids. Germline V CDR1 and CDR2: SNHLY, FYNNEI. The CDR3 DNA reads TGTGCCAGCAGTGCCGGGACTCTGGGCAATCAGCCCCAGCATTTT. As protein: CASSAGTLGNQPQHF.

The rearrangement joins TRBV15 to TRBJ1-3, with D tentatively TRBD1 (6 bases). Trimming removed 2 bases at V and 1 base at J, with 12 bases between. This CDR3 comprises 16 residues. CDR1 is LNHNV and CDR2 is YYDKDF in the germline V gene (reference sequence). The CDR3 DNA reads TGTGCCACCAGCAGAAACACAGGGTTATCTGGAAACACCATATATTTT. It specifies CATSRNTGLSGNTIYF.

This sequence joins TRBV27 and TRBJ2-7; D might be TRBD2 (5 bases). The germline V gene has CDR1 MNHEY and CDR2 SMNVEV (reference sequence). The V end lost 4 bases, the J end lost 6 bases, and 22 bases lay between the germline ends. The CDR3 runs to 16 residues. This chain's CDR3 is CASSSVLRTDRGEQYF. The CDR3 region has the DNA TGTGCCAGCAGTTCCGTCCTGAGGACCGACCGGGGCGAGCAGTACTTC.